The 27 T cell receptor beta chains below all came from one sample that was sequenced in a study of cytomegalovirus exposure and HLA in healthy donors. The PCR made use of 60 Vbeta and 13 Jbeta primers. Profiled with immunoSEQ multiplex PCR; TCRdb holds only in-frame clones, not every one. The table shows about 86,000 clones, with roughly 83% occurring only once. Sequenced: PBMCs. These TCRs come from a middle-aged woman in good health and CMV-seropositive.

This chain connects TRBV6-1 to TRBJ1-5; 7 bases are shared with TRBD1. Germline loops: CDR1 MNHNS, CDR2 SASEGT. The CDR3 is 13 residues long. V dropped 6 bases and J dropped 9; count of bases not matched to a gene: 8. The CDR3 region has the DNA TGTGCCAGCAGGTTAGAACAGGGGAGGCCCCAGCATTTT. Amino acid sequence: CASRLEQGRPQHF.

CDR3 coding DNA: TGTGCCAGCAGTTTGAGGGACAGGGGACCGAACACTGAAGCTTTCTTT. This encodes CASSLRDRGPNTEAFF. This chain connects TRBV7-8 to TRBJ1-1, with TRBD1 matching 10 bases. The CDR3 spans 16 residues. Trimming removed 6 bases from V and 1 base from J; junction bases left unmatched: 8. Germline V gene data show CDR1 as SGHVS and CDR2 as FQNEAQ.

V gene TRBV7-2 combines with J gene TRBJ2-1; D perhaps matches TRBD1 (5 bases). The V gene's germline CDR1 is SGHTA and CDR2 FQGNSA. The CDR3 length is 14 residues. V shed 5 bases and J shed 5 bases, with 13 bases lying between them. The CDR3 region has the DNA TGTGCCAGCAGCCCAGGGTTCCAAAACAATGAGCAGTTCTTC. It yields the protein CASSPGFQNNEQFF.

The chain couples TRBV5-6 to TRBJ1-2; unclear D gene. Trimming cost V 2 bases and J 6 bases, with 5 bases left between them. Germline V gene lookup returns CDR1 SGHDT and CDR2 YYEEEE. The CDR3 spans 11 residues. CDR3 protein: CASSFRDGYTF. CDR3 DNA: TGTGCCAGCAGCTTCCGGGATGGCTACACCTTC.

J is TRBJ2-3 and V is TRBV29-1; TRBD2 aligns across 11 bases. Trimming at V came to 3 bases and at J to 3 bases, leaving 5 bases not matched to a gene. CDR3 size: 15 residues. Germline values: CDR1 SQVTM, CDR2 ANQGSEA. CDR3 nucleotide sequence: TGCAGCGTTGATAGGCTAGCGGGAGGTACAGATACGCAGTATTTT. This gives the protein CSVDRLAGGTDTQYF.

The chain has TRBV18 and TRBJ2-7; 12 positions match TRBD2. CDR1 is KGHSH and CDR2 is LQKENI in the germline V gene. This CDR3 is built from 15 residues. Trimming cost V 3 bases and J 4 bases; bases outside gene matches: 4. The CDR3 nucleotides are TGTGCCAGCTCACCTCGGACTAGCGGGGCGTACGAGCAGTACTTC. Translated, it gives CASSPRTSGAYEQYF.

The rearrangement links TRBV5-1 to TRBJ1-2; 9 bases align to TRBD1. V was pared by 4 bases and J by 7 bases, with 8 bases of the junction left unmatched. Per the germline V gene, CDR1 is SGHRS and CDR2 is YFSETQ. The CDR3 contains 14 residues. CDR3 protein: CASSLLQGAGGYTF. CDR3 sequence (DNA): TGCGCCAGCAGCCTGTTACAGGGGGCAGGTGGCTACACCTTC.

The chain employs TRBV2 and TRBJ2-1, with D tentatively TRBD1 (6 bases). The V gene lost 6 bases and the J gene lost 10 bases, with 13 bases spanning the gap. The CDR3 is 12 residues long. The V gene's germline CDR1 is SNHLY and CDR2 FYNNEI. The CDR3 nucleotides read TGTGCCAGCAGAGATCCCGGGACAGAGCAGTTCTTC. The encoded protein is CASRDPGTEQFF.

This chain uses TRBV9 with TRBJ2-5, with TRBD2 matching 8 bases. The assigned J gene may be wrong: the sequence end matches TRBJ2-7 better. Germline V gene sequence: CDR1 SGDLS, CDR2 YYNGEE. The CDR3 consists of 15 residues. CDR3 nucleotide sequence: TGTGCCAGCAGCGTGAGTAGCGGGGCCCTCGGCGAGCAGTACTTC. Its protein product is CASSVSSGALGEQYF.

This clone has just a few counts. This chain uses TRBV6-6 with TRBJ1-1; the match to TRBD1 covers 9 bases. J lost 4 bases, V lost 0 bases, and 6 bases had no gene match. The CDR3 has 16 residues. Germline V gene data show CDR1 as MNHNY and CDR2 as SVGAGI (reference sequence). The CDR3 here is CASSYSSGQGGTEAFF. The CDR3 DNA is TGTGCCAGCAGTTACTCCTCGGGACAGGGAGGCACTGAAGCTTTCTTT.

The genes are TRBV6-5 and TRBJ1-5; D is undetermined. The CDR3 extends over 14 amino acids. Germline V gene data show CDR1 as MNHEY and CDR2 as SVGAGI. V was cut by 11 bases and J by 4 bases, with 18 bases left in between. CDR3 DNA sequence: TGTGCCTTCATAAGGAGTCGGGGAAATCAGCCCCAGCATTTT. Amino acids: CAFIRSRGNQPQHF.

In its sample, this clone was seen a few times. This chain joins TRBV5-6 and TRBJ2-1; TRBD2 matches 13 bases. Unmatched junction bases numbered 4, after V lost 4 bases and J lost 6 bases. The CDR3 loop spans 15 amino acids. In germline, CDR1 is SGHDT, CDR2 YYEEEE. The CDR3 loop is CASSPGTSGINEQFF. For the CDR3, the DNA is TGTGCCAGCAGCCCAGGGACTAGCGGGATCAATGAGCAGTTCTTC.

The chain carries TRBV19 and TRBJ1-6; 9 bases map to TRBD1. Germline CDR1 LNHDA, CDR2 SQIVND (reference sequence). The CDR3 extends over 16 amino acids. V shed 5 bases, J shed 5 bases, and the junction held 7 bases outside the gene matches. The CDR3 here is CASSLYRTGDNSPLHF. CDR3 bases: TGTGCCAGTAGTTTATACCGGACAGGGGATAATTCACCCCTCCACTTT.

This clone was recorded a few times. The chain joins TRBV11-2 to TRBJ2-5; 13 bases align to TRBD2. V trimming: 4 bases; J trimming: 5 bases; junction bases outside the gene matches: 1. CDR3 length: 14 residues. Germline V CDR1 and CDR2: SGHAT, FQNNGV. CDR3 residues: CASSSGLAGETQYF. Written as DNA, the CDR3 is TGTGCCAGCAGCTCGGGACTAGCGGGGGAGACCCAGTACTTC.

The chain is built from TRBV28 and TRBJ1-2, with TRBD1 matching over 7 bases. Germline CDR1 is MDHEN and CDR2 is SYDVKM. CDR3 length: 13 amino acids. The ends lost 5 bases at V and 14 bases at J; junction bases unmatched: 14. The CDR3 loop reads CASSEGTEASWTF. For the CDR3, the DNA is TGTGCCAGCAGTGAAGGGACAGAAGCGTCGTGGACCTTC.

The chain carries TRBV27 and TRBJ2-2; a weak D match, TRBD2 (5 bases). Deletions cut 6 bases from V and 4 bases from J, with 18 bases between. The CDR3 sequence is 16 residues long. Germline V gene sequence: CDR1 MNHEY, CDR2 SMNVEV (reference sequence). The CDR3, as DNA: TGTGCCAGCAGGCCGGGCGGGCGGTTGGGCACCGGGGAGCTGTTTTTT. Translation: CASRPGGRLGTGELFF.

This clone showed up just a few times. J is TRBJ1-2 and V is TRBV15; TRBD1 matches 7 bases. The CDR3 spans 15 residues. The V segment lost 1 base and the J segment 5 bases; nucleotides outside the gene matches: 7. CDR1 is LNHNV, CDR2 YYDKDF, per germline (reference sequence). The CDR3 reads CATSRAGTEGYGYTF. CDR3 nucleotides: TGTGCCACCAGCAGAGCGGGGACAGAGGGATATGGCTACACCTTC.

The chain employs TRBV5-1 and TRBJ2-7; a weak D match, TRBD2 (5 bases). The V gene's germline CDR1 is SGHRS and CDR2 YFSETQ. The ends were cut back, 4 bases at V and 3 bases at J, with 11 bases in the middle. The CDR3 sequence is 13 residues long. CDR3 in amino acids: CASSTIGDYEQYF. The CDR3 bases are TGCGCCAGCAGCACCATCGGGGACTACGAGCAGTACTTC. Complete variable domain (other parts from reference TRBV5-1 and TRBJ2-7): KAGVTQTPRYLIKTRGQQVTLSCSPISGHRSVSWYQQTPGQGLQFLFEYFSETQRNKGNFPGRFSGRQFSNSRSEMNVSTLELGDSALYLCASSTIGDYEQYFGPGTRLTVT.

This clone has just a few counts. The chain links TRBV13 to TRBJ1-2; D is ambiguous. V was shortened by 5 bases and J by 2 bases, with 12 bases between the two germline ends. This CDR3 is built from 14 residues. The V gene's germline CDR1 is PRHDT and CDR2 FYEKMQ (reference sequence). The chain's CDR3 is CASSRETGNYGYTF. The CDR3 coding sequence is TGTGCCAGCAGCCGGGAGACTGGGAACTATGGCTACACCTTC.

The CDR3 nucleotides read TGTGCCAGCAGTTCCCGGGAGAGGACCTACGAGCAGTACTTC. This codes for CASSSRERTYEQYF. The V and J genes are TRBV7-8 and TRBJ2-5; the D gene is possibly TRBD2 (6 bases). Gene TRBJ2-7 matches the end of the DNA better, so the J call may be wrong. Germline CDR1 and CDR2: SGHVS and FQNEAQ. CDR3 length equals 14 residues.

Only a few counts were recorded for this clone. The chain recombines TRBV2 with TRBJ1-1; maybe TRBD1 (6 bases). The V gene's germline CDR1 is SNHLY and CDR2 FYNNEI. The CDR3 totals 13 residues. Trimming left V 8 bases short and J 0 bases short, with 10 bases between. For the CDR3, the DNA is TGTGCCAGCGGACAGTCAATGAACACTGAAGCTTTCTTT. This sequence encodes CASGQSMNTEAFF.

V usage is TRBV4-2 and J usage is TRBJ1-2; no definite D call. The V end was cut by 0 bases, the J end by 2 bases, with 10 bases between. Germline V CDR1 and CDR2: LGHNA, YNFKEQ. The CDR3 runs 15 residues. The CDR3 region has the DNA TGTGCCAGCAGCCAAGAAGGAGGGTCCAACTATGGCTACACCTTC. Translated, it gives CASSQEGGSNYGYTF.

The chain uses TRBV6-1 and TRBJ1-5, with 7 bases that match TRBD1. This CDR3 is 13 amino acids long. After removal of 8 bases from V and 6 bases from J, the junction contained 7 bases not matched to a gene. Germline CDR1 MNHNS, CDR2 SASEGT. The CDR3 nucleotides read TGTGCCAGCCTGAGAGGGGGCAGTCAGCCCCAGCATTTT. It codes for CASLRGGSQPQHF.

The V and J genes are TRBV15 and TRBJ1-1; 7 positions agree with TRBD1. Losses at the gene ends were 8 bases for V and 1 base for J; bases not matched to a gene: 7. Germline V gene data show CDR1 as LNHNV and CDR2 as YYDKDF (reference sequence). The CDR3 extends over 14 amino acids. The CDR3 DNA reads as TGTGCCACCGACAGGGAATTGGGGAACACTGAAGCTTTCTTT. Its protein is CATDRELGNTEAFF.

V gene TRBV4-2 combines with J gene TRBJ1-2; the match to TRBD1 covers 8 bases. Germline-derived CDR1 and CDR2 are LGHNA and YNFKEQ. V shed 3 bases, J shed 7 bases, and the junction held 19 bases outside the gene matches. CDR3 length: 18 residues. CDR3 in amino acids: CASSHGGQALGVAFGYTF. Here the CDR3 DNA reads TGTGCCAGCAGCCACGGGGGACAGGCTTTGGGGGTGGCTTTTGGCTACACCTTC.

The chain recombines TRBV10-3 with TRBJ1-5; the D gene is possibly TRBD1 (6 bases). Germline loops: CDR1 ENHRY, CDR2 SYGVKD. The CDR3 sequence is 12 residues long. DNA for the CDR3: TGTGCGATCGGGGGGGCCAATCAGCCCCAGCATTTT. Protein: CAIGGANQPQHF.

V usage is TRBV7-3 and J usage is TRBJ2-3, with TRBD2 matching 9 bases. The CDR3 is 18 amino acids. Losses at the gene ends were 5 bases for V and 0 bases for J; bases not matched to a gene: 12. CDR1 and CDR2 from the germline V gene are SGHTA and FQGTGA. The CDR3 DNA follows: TGTGCCAGCAGCCCGGTGGGCGGGGGGGTAGGGAGCACAGATACGCAGTATTTT. It specifies CASSPVGGGVGSTDTQYF.